A selection of T cell receptor beta chains follows, all from one sample in a study of tumor and adjacent non-tumor tissue in lung cancer. TCRdb re-analysed the multiplex PCR reads in MiXCR, keeping a single row per CDR3 protein. The profile covers roughly 150,000 distinct CDR3 sequences, with approximately 66% appearing a single time and around a sixth taken by the ten largest. Sequencing input: lung tumor tissue. The receptor set was obtained from a man between 60 and 75 years old with small cell lung cancer. Each CDR3 is given with its conserved first and last residue. D genes are given only for firm matches. Size is stated for part of the rows, as once, few or many counts, or as a class when the clone is expanded.

J gene	D gene	clone size	V gene	CDR3 DNA	CDR3 protein
TRBJ1-5	.	few	TRBV6-2/TRBV6-3	TGTGCCAGCAGTTCGGACAAGGCAGAAAATCAGCCCCAGCATTTT	CASSSDKAENQPQHF
TRBJ2-7	.	.	TRBV6-5	TGTGCCAGCAGTCACGGGCAAGCCAACTACGAGCAGTACTTC	CASSHGQANYEQYF
TRBJ2-2	TRBD2	few	TRBV4-2	TGTGCCAGCAGCCCCGGACTAGTGAGGAACACCGGGGAGCTGTTTTTT	CASSPGLVRNTGELFF
TRBJ2-1	.	.	TRBV11-1	TGTGCCAGCAGCTTTGTGGGGGTCGGGGATAGGGGTGAGCAGTTCTTC	CASSFVGVGDRGEQFF
TRBJ2-3	.	.	TRBV5-6	TGTGCCAGCAGCTTGCGGGCAGGGGACCCAGATACGCAGTATTTT	CASSLRAGDPDTQYF
TRBJ1-5	.	.	TRBV6-2/TRBV6-3	TGTGCCAGCAGTCAGACCCGGACAGACGATCAGCCCCAGCATTTT	CASSQTRTDDQPQHF
TRBJ2-3	TRBD2	many	TRBV7-9	TGTGCCAGCAGCATCGGACTAGCGGCCCGGGATACGCAGTATTTT	CASSIGLAARDTQYF
TRBJ2-1	.	.	TRBV20-1	TGCAATGCCTCCCGACAGGAGAGCTCCTACAATGAGCAGTCCTTC	CNASRQESSYNEQSF
TRBJ2-7	TRBD1	.	TRBV20-1	TGCAGTACTACAGGACAGGGGGGCTCCTACGAGCGGTACTTC	CSTTGQGGSYERYF
TRBJ2-1	TRBD2	.	TRBV20-1	TGCAGTGTTACAGAACTAGCGGGCCTATACAATGAGCAGTTCTTC	CSVTELAGLYNEQFF
TRBJ2-1	.	.	TRBV11-3	TGTGCCAGCACCGCTCCCGGGGCTAGCACTGGGCAGTTCTTC	CASTAPGASTGQFF
TRBJ2-1	TRBD1	.	TRBV12-3/TRBV12-4	TGTGCCACCAGCAAAACAGGGGGCTCATGGGTTGAGCAATACTTC	CATSKTGGSWVEQYF
TRBJ1-2	.	.	TRBV5-6	TGTGCCAACAGCTCTGGACCCTATGGCTACACCTTC	CANSSGPYGYTF
TRBJ2-3	TRBD1	.	TRBV20-1	TGCAGTGCTAGTCGCGACAGGGAGACAGATACGCAGTATTTT	CSASRDRETDTQYF
TRBJ2-3	TRBD2	.	TRBV11-1	TGTGCTAGCAGATCCCGACGGACTAGCGGATACACAGATACGCAGTATTTT	CASRSRRTSGYTDTQYF
TRBJ1-4	.	.	TRBV20-1	TGCAGTGCTAGTCGGAGGAACGGTGAAAAACTGTTTTTT	CSASRRNGEKLFF
TRBJ1-2	TRBD1	.	TRBV6-5	TGTGCCAACGGTTACTATGGGACAGGGGCCCGAGAAACCTTC	CANGYYGTGARETF
TRBJ1-2	TRBD1	many	TRBV12-3/TRBV12-4	TGTGCCAGCAGTCGACAGGGCTTTGGCTACACCTTC	CASSRQGFGYTF
TRBJ2-1	TRBD2	.	TRBV11-3	TGTGCCAGCAGCTTGGGGGGACTAGTTGGGTTCGATGAGCGGTTCTTC	CASSLGGLVGFDERFF
TRBJ2-1	TRBD2	once	TRBV18	TGTGCCAGCTCTCCCAATAGACTAGCGGGCAATGAGCAGTTCTTC	CASSPNRLAGNEQFF
TRBJ1-2	TRBD1	.	TRBV11-2	TGTGCCAGCAGCTTAGCGAGACAGGGGAGCTATGGCTACACCTTC	CASSLARQGSYGYTF
TRBJ2-2	TRBD2	few	TRBV20-1	TGCAGTGCTAGAGACCTGACTAGCGGGAGAGCTGGCGGGGAGCTGTTTTTT	CSARDLTSGRAGGELFF
TRBJ2-3	TRBD2	once	TRBV11-2	TGTGCCAGCAGCTTTTTAGCGGGAGGACCTGATACACAGTATTTT	CASSFLAGGPDTQYF
TRBJ2-3	.	.	TRBV20-1	TGCAGTGCTAGCCTCTACCAAGATGGCACAGATACGCATTATTTT	CSASLYQDGTDTHYF
TRBJ2-3	.	.	TRBV6-5	TGTGCCAGCAGTTACAGGGCCGGAGATACGCAGTATTTT	CASSYRAGDTQYF
TRBJ1-5	.	.	TRBV12-3/TRBV12-4	TGTGCCAGCAGTTTTTCCAGGGGTAATCAGCCCCCGCATTTC	CASSFSRGNQPPHF
TRBJ2-3	.	.	TRBV10-2	TGCGCCAGCACGGATTTTGCGAGAGGTACAGATACGCAGTATTTT	CASTDFARGTDTQYF
TRBJ2-3	TRBD2	.	TRBV10-3	TGTGCCATCAGTGACGGGACTAGCGGGAAGGTAGATACGCAGTATTTT	CAISDGTSGKVDTQYF
TRBJ2-1	TRBD2	.	TRBV11-2	TGTACCAACAGTTTAGGCATAGCGGGAGGGCCCGGGGGGCAGTTCTTC	CTNSLGIAGGPGGQFF
TRBJ1-5	.	.	TRBV12-3/TRBV12-4	TGTGCCAGAAGTTTAGGTGGGGCCAGGGTGGGCCAGCCCCAGCATTTT	CARSLGGARVGQPQHF
TRBJ2-7	TRBD1	many	TRBV6-1	TGTGCCAGCAGTGTAGGGACAGGGGGTTACGAGCAGTACTTC	CASSVGTGGYEQYF
TRBJ2-7	TRBD2	.	TRBV9	TGTGCCAGCAGCGGTAGCGGGAGGGGTACCTACGAGCAGTACTTC	CASSGSGRGTYEQYF
TRBJ1-2	TRBD1	.	TRBV4-1	TGCGCCAGCAGCCCATCCGGGACAGGGTTTAGTTATGACTACACCTTC	CASSPSGTGFSYDYTF
TRBJ2-2	TRBD2	few	TRBV6-5	TGTGCCAGCCGGGGACTAGCGGTTAGATTCGCGAACACCGGGGAGCTGTTTTTT	CASRGLAVRFANTGELFF
TRBJ2-2	TRBD1	.	TRBV11-1	TGTGTCAGCAGCTCCCCGGACAGGATAGACACCGTGGAGCTGTTTTTT	CVSSSPDRIDTVELFF
TRBJ1-2	TRBD1	few	TRBV20-1	TGCAGTACTAGAGATGCCGGGACAGCCTATGGCTACACCTTC	CSTRDAGTAYGYTF
TRBJ2-7	TRBD1	.	TRBV6-1	TGTGCCAGCAGTGGGGGCTTCGGGACAGCCTCCTACGAGCAGTACTTC	CASSGGFGTASYEQYF
TRBJ1-5	.	.	TRBV12-3/TRBV12-4	TGTGCCAGCAGTCCTCCATCCGGGGGCAATCAGCCCCAGCATTTT	CASSPPSGGNQPQHF
TRBJ2-1	TRBD1	.	TRBV11-2	TGTGCCAGCAGCTTAGATCCAGGGGGCGTCGCACAGTTCTTC	CASSLDPGGVAQFF
TRBJ2-3	TRBD1	.	TRBV4-2	TGTGCCAGCAGGCAACGACAGGGGTCAGATACGCAGTATTTT	CASRQRQGSDTQYF
TRBJ2-3	TRBD2	.	TRBV5-5	TGTGCCAGCAGCCTGACTAGCTGGGATATGCAGTATTTT	CASSLTSWDMQYF
TRBJ2-1	.	many	TRBV20-1	TGCAGTGCGAGGGGACTGATTGAGCAGTTCTTC	CSARGLIEQFF
TRBJ2-2	.	.	TRBV11-2	TGTGCCAGCAGCTCTCTTGCGGAGACCGGGGAGCTGTTTTTT	CASSSLAETGELFF
TRBJ2-1	TRBD2	.	TRBV12-3/TRBV12-4	TGTGCCAGCAATTGTACTCGAGCGGGAGGGCCCTACAATGAGCAGTTCTTC	CASNCTRAGGPYNEQFF
TRBJ1-2	TRBD1	.	TRBV28	TGTGCCATAACTCCGACAGGGTCTTGCTATGGCTACACCTTC	CAITPTGSCYGYTF